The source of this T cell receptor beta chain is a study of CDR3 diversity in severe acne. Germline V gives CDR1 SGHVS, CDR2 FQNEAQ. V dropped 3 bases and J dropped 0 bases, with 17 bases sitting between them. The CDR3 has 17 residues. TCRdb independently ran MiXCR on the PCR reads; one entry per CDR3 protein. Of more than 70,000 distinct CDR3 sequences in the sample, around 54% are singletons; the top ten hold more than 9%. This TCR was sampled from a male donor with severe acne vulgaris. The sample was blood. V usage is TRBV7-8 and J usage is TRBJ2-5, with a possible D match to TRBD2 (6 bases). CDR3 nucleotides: TGTGCCAGCAGCTTGGTCCCGGGGGTCCCGTACCAAGAGACCCAGTACTTC. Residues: CASSLVPGVPYQETQYF.